This TCR beta chain originates from a study of regulatory T cells in long-lasting Graves disease. Findings and limits, study-wide: Lower TCR diversity was seen in persistent Graves' patients than in newly diagnosed ones. Persistent disease favored TRBV28, TRBJ1-2 and TRBJ2-5.

The sample holds many counts of this clonotype. The antigen is not known. Time point reported: newly diagnosed GD, antithyroid drugs for less than 3 months. Isolated PBMC RNA provided the starting material for the TCR library. V was pared by 5 bases and J by 5 bases, with 16 bases between. The CDR3 extends over 15 amino acids. The germline gives CDR1 MNHEY, CDR2 SMNVEV (reference sequence). HTBI primers from iRepertoire and Arm-PCR of CDR3 regions yielded the TCR beta libraries. TCRdb reanalysed the multiplex PCR reads using MiXCR and keeps one entry per CDR3 protein. Of approximately 400,000 distinct CDR3 sequences detected, less than 20% appear once; the ten largest clones hold about 20%.

The source material was peripheral blood mononuclear cells (PBMCs), sampled at new diagnosis, from a patient treated with antithyroid drugs. The chain combines TRBV27 with TRBJ1-5; D is possibly TRBD1 (6 bases). This sequence originates from a female donor with Graves disease. The CDR3 nucleotides are TGTGCCAGCAGTGAAGGCAGGGGACTATATCAGCCCCAGCATTTT. Amino acid sequence: CASSEGRGLYQPQHF.